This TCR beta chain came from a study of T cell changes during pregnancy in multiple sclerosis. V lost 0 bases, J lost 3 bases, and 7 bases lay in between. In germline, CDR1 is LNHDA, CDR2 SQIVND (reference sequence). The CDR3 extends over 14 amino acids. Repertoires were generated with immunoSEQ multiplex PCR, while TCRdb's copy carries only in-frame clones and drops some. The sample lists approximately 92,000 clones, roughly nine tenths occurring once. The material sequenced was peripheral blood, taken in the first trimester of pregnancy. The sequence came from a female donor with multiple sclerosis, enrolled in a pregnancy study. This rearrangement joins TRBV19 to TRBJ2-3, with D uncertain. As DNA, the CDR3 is TGTGCCAGTAGTATAGATGTGGAGACAGATACGCAGTATTTT. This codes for CASSIDVETDTQYF.